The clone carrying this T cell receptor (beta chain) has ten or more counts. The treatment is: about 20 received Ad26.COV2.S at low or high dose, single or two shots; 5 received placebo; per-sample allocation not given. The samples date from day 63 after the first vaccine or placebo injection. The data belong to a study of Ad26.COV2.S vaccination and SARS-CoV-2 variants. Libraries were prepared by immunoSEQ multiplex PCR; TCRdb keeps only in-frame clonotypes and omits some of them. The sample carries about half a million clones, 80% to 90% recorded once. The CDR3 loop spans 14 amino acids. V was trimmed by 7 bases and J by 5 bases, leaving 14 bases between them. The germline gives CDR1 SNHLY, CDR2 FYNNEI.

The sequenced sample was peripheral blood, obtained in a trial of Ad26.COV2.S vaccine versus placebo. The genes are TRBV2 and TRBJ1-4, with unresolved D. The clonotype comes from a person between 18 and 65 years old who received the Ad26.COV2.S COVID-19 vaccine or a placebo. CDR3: CASKLYANNEKLFF. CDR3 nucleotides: TGTGCCAGCAAGTTGTATGCTAACAATGAAAAACTGTTTTTT.